The source of this T cell receptor beta chain is a study of T cells in Graves' hyperthyroidism and ophthalmopathy. Researchers amplified the TCR beta CDR3 regions from RNA transcripts. HTBI primers were used for first-round RT-PCR of the TCR CDR3. TCRdb re-called the multiplex PCR reads with MiXCR, one entry per CDR3 protein. This table has hundreds of thousands of distinct CDR3 sequences, about a sixth appearing once. V was clipped by 0 bases and J by 5 bases; unmatched bases: 8. The CDR3 is made up of 15 amino acids. The germline CDR1 and CDR2 sequences are SGHRS and YFSETQ. This receptor was identified in a woman aged 18-29 years with Graves' hyperthyroidism that later progressed to Graves' ophthalmopathy. The chain joins TRBV5-1 to TRBJ2-7; 7 bases are shared with TRBD2. Sequencing input: blood. CDR3 region: CASSLGSGIPDEQYF. Here the CDR3 DNA reads TGCGCCAGCAGCTTGGGGAGCGGGATCCCGGACGAGCAGTACTTC.